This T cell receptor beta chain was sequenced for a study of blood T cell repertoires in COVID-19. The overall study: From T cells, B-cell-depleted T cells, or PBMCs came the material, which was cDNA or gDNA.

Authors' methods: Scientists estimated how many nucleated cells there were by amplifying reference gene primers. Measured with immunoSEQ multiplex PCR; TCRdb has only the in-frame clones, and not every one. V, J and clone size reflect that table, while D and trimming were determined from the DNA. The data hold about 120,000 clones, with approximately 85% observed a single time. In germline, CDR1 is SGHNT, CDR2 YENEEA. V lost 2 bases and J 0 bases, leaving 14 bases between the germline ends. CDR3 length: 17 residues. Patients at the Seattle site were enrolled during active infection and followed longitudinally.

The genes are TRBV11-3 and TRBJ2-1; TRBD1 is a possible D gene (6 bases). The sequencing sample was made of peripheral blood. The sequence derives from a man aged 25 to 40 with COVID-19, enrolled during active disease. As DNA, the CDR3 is TGTGCCAGCAGCTTATGGGGGCTCTTCGGCTCCTACAATGAGCAGTTCTTC. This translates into CASSLWGLFGSYNEQFF.